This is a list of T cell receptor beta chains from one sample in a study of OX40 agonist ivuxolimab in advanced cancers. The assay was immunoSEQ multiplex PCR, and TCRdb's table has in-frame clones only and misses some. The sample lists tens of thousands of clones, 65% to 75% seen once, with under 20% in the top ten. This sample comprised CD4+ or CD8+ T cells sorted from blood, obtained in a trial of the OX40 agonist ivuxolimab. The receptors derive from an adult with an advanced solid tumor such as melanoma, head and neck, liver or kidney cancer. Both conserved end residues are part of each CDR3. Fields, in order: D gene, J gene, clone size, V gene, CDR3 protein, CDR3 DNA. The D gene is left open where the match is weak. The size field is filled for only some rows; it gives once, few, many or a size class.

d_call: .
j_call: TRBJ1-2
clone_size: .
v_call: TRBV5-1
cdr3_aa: CASLLYPDRGGNYGYTF
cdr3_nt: TGCGCCAGCCTATTATATCCGGACCGAGGAGGTAACTATGGCTACACCTTC

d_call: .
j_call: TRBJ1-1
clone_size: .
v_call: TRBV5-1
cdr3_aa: CASSLGGQRRNTEAFF
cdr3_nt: TGCGCCAGCAGCTTGGGTGGACAAAGAAGGAACACTGAAGCTTTCTTT

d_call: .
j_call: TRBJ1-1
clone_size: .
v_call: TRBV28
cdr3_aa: CASSLPTEAFF
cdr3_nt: TGTGCCAGCAGTCTTCCCACTGAAGCTTTCTTT

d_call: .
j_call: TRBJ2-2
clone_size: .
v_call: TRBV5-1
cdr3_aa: CASSQTGSGTGELFF
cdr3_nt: TGCGCCAGCAGCCAAACAGGGTCTGGCACCGGGGAGCTGTTTTTT

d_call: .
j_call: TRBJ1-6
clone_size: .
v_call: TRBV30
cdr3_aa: CAWSGGTNSPLHF
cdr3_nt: TGTGCCTGGAGTGGAGGGACCAATTCACCCCTCCACTTT

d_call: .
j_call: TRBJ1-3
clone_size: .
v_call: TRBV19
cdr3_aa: CASAQGKSGNTIYF
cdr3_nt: TGTGCCAGCGCTCAAGGGAAGTCTGGAAACACCATATATTTT

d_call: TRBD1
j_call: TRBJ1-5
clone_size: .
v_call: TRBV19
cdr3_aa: CASSFRDRGYTQPQHF
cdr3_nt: TGTGCCAGTAGTTTCCGGGACAGGGGATACACTCAGCCCCAGCATTTT

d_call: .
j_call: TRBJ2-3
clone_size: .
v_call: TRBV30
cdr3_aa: CAWSVWGAGTDTQYF
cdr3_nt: TGTGCCTGGAGTGTTTGGGGCGCAGGTACAGATACGCAGTATTTT

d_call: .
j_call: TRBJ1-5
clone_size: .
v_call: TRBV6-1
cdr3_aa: CASAYSNQPQHF
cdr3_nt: TGTGCCAGCGCCTATAGCAATCAGCCCCAGCATTTT

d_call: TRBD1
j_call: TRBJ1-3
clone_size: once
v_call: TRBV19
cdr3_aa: CASSNEGASFGNTIYF
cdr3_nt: TGTGCCAGTAGTAACGAGGGGGCTTCTTTTGGAAACACCATATATTTT

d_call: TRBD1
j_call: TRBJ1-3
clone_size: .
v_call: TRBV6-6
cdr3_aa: CASNAGTGGGNTIYF
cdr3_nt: TGTGCCAGCAACGCCGGGACAGGGGGTGGAAACACCATATATTTT

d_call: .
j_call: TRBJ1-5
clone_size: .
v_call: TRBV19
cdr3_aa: CASSLQGRGRNQPQHF
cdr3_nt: TGTGCCAGTAGTCTACAGGGTCGGGGGCGAAATCAGCCCCAGCATTTT

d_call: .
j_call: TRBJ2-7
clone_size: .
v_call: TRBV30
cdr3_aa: CAWSTDRTNPYEQYF
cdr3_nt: TGTGCCTGGAGTACAGACAGGACTAATCCCTACGAGCAGTACTTC

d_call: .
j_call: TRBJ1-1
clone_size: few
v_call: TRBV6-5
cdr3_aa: CASSYTPRGVTEAFF
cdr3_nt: TGTGCCAGCAGTTACACCCCGAGGGGTGTTACTGAAGCTTTCTTT

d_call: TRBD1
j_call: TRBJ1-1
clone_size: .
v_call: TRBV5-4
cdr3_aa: CASSPHRGPNTEAFF
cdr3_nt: TGTGCCAGCAGCCCTCACAGGGGGCCTAACACTGAAGCTTTCTTT

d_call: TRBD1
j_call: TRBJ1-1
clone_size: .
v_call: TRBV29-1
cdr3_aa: CSVQGTEAFF
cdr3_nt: TGCAGCGTACAGGGGACTGAAGCTTTCTTT

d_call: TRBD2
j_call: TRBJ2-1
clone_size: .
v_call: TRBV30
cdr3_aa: CAWRSRRGESYNEQFF
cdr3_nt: TGTGCCTGGAGATCCCGGCGGGGGGAATCCTACAATGAGCAGTTCTTC

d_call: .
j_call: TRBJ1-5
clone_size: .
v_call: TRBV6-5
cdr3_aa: CASRRGGSNQPQHF
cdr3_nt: TGTGCCAGCAGGAGGGGGGGGAGCAATCAGCCCCAGCATTTT

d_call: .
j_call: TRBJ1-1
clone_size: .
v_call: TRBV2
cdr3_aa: CASSEEPGPWNTEAFF
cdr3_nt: TGTGCCAGCAGTGAGGAGCCGGGACCGTGGAACACTGAAGCTTTCTTT

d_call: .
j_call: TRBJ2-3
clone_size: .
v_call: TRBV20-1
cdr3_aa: CSARQSYTQYF
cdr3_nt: TGCAGTGCAAGGCAGTCGTATACGCAGTATTTT

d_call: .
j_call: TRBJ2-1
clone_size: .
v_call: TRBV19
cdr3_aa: CASSRWYEQFF
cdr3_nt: TGTGCCAGTAGTCGGTGGTACGAGCAGTTCTTC

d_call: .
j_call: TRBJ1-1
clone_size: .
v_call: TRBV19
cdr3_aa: CASARIDKATEAFF
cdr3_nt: TGTGCCAGTGCAAGAATAGACAAGGCCACTGAAGCTTTCTTT

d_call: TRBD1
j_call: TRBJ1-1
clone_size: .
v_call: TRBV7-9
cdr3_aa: CASSRSGTGVAFF
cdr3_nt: TGTGCCAGCAGCCGTTCTGGGACAGGGGTGGCTTTCTTT